This T cell receptor beta chain derives from a study of shared clonotypes between healthy human individuals. Study-level background: The study used three CD4 naive, three CD4 memory, two CD8 naive and one CD8 memory plate per donor.

Per the germline V gene, CDR1 is MNHEY and CDR2 is SVGAGI. V shed 5 bases, J shed 11 bases, and the junction held 8 bases outside the gene matches. The CDR3 contains 14 residues. Libraries were prepared by immunoSEQ multiplex PCR; TCRdb keeps only in-frame clonotypes and omits some of them. The table includes roughly 760,000 clones, around 74% detected once. Donors were healthy HIV-negative adults without recently reported acute infections or vaccinations. This clone was seen once. Sequencing was done on a sample of memory CD4+ T cells sorted from blood. The subset denotes: CD45RA-negative fraction. The V gene is TRBV6-5, the J gene TRBJ2-5, with TRBD2 matching over 13 bases. This TCR derives from a woman in her 30s in good health. CDR3 sequence reads: CASSPGTSGKQQYF. CDR3 coding DNA: TGTGCCAGCAGTCCTGGGACTAGCGGGAAGCAGCAGTACTTC.